This TCR beta chain was identified during a study of neurological immune-mediated disorders. This CDR3 is built from 16 residues. Trimming removed 7 bases from V and 2 bases from J; junction bases left unmatched: 10. The sorted libraries drew on 1 million T cells that were CD4+ or CD8+. TCRdb recomputed calls from the 5' RACE reads with MiXCR, one row per CDR3 protein. The sample includes roughly 31,000 distinct CDR3 sequences, under 25% of them seen just once. Sequencing was performed on CD4+ T cells from blood. The rearrangement uses TRBV12-3 or TRBV12-4 and TRBJ2-1; 8 nucleotides agree with TRBD2. The origin of this receptor is a middle-aged man with HTLV-1-associated myelopathy (HAM/TSP). CDR3: CASIRGTSGAYNEQFF. CDR3 sequence (DNA): TGTGCCAGCATCCGAGGAACTAGCGGAGCCTACAATGAGCAGTTCTTC.